Shown below are 13 T cell receptor beta chains from a single sample sequenced in a study of T cell repertoires in cytomegalovirus infection. MiXCR, run by TCRdb on the reads, gives a single entry per CDR3 protein. The repertoire holds about 230,000 distinct CDR3 sequences, 22% seen once, with roughly 18% in the top ten. Sequenced material: CD8+ T cells from PBMCs. These receptor sequences come from a human donor in good health (CMV status not recorded). Some clones in this sample may be carry-over from other donors' samples.

The chain links TRBV7-9 to TRBJ2-7; D may be TRBD2 (7 bases). Per germline, CDR1 SEHNR and CDR2 FQNEAQ (reference sequence). The V end was cut by 2 bases, the J end by 4 bases, with 12 bases between. This CDR3 comprises 14 residues. Written as DNA, the CDR3 is TGTGCCAGCAGCTTAACCGCGGGGGCTTACGAGCAGTACTTC. Its translation is CASSLTAGAYEQYF.

The CDR3 region is CASIGQETQYF. The CDR3 bases are TGTGCCAGCATAGGACAAGAGACCCAGTACTTC. The V and J genes are TRBV2 and TRBJ2-5, with no clear D. Trimming took off 7 bases at V and 2 bases at J, with 5 bases between the two ends. Germline loops: CDR1 SNHLY, CDR2 FYNNEI. The CDR3 loop spans 11 amino acids.

The chain uses TRBV6-5 and TRBJ2-1; TRBD2 matches 9 bases. Trimming took 2 bases from V and 3 from J; bases not matched to a gene: 2. CDR1 MNHEY and CDR2 SVGAGI come from the germline V gene. The CDR3 has 15 residues. The CDR3 DNA is TGTGCCAGCAGTTACGGCGGGGGGGACTACAATGAGCAGTTCTTC. This gives the protein CASSYGGGDYNEQFF.

This chain links TRBV7-3 with TRBJ2-1; TRBD2 matches at 11 bases. The trim removed 1 base at V and 8 bases at J, leaving 4 bases unmatched. The germline V gene encodes CDR1 SGHTA and CDR2 FQGTGA. The CDR3 extends over 15 amino acids. CDR3 amino acids: CASSLIGLAGHEQFF. CDR3 sequence (DNA): TGTGCCAGCAGCTTAATAGGACTAGCGGGCCATGAGCAGTTCTTC.

The rearrangement joins TRBV6-2 or TRBV6-3 to TRBJ1-1, with D unresolved. CDR1 is MNHEY, CDR2 SVGEGT, per germline. CDR3 length: 13 amino acids. V lost 8 bases, J lost 1 base, and 11 bases lay in between. This CDR3 is CASAYKGNTEAFF. In DNA, the CDR3 is TGTGCCAGCGCCTATAAGGGGAACACTGAAGCTTTCTTT.

In its sample, this clonotype was seen many times. The rearrangement links TRBV7-6 to TRBJ2-1, with 7 bases lining up with TRBD2. CDR1 and CDR2 (germline): SGHVS, FNYEAQ. The junction had 1 base not matched to a gene; V was cut back by 4 bases and J by 7 bases. This CDR3 contains 12 residues. DNA of the CDR3: TGTGCCAGCAGCTACGGGGGGAATGAGCAGTTCTTC. This gives the protein CASSYGGNEQFF.

This clonotype is labeled as medium-sized (0.01 to 0.1%). The gene calls are TRBV7-2 and TRBJ2-3, with 9 nucleotides matching TRBD2. This CDR3 has 15 residues. CDR1 and CDR2 from the germline V gene are SGHTA and FQGNSA. After removal of 5 bases from V and 5 bases from J, the junction contained 8 bases not matched to a gene. The DNA for the CDR3 is TGTGCCAGCAGCCCCGGGACTAGCCTAAAAGATACGCAGTATTTT. The encoded protein is CASSPGTSLKDTQYF.

In its sample, this clonotype was seen many times. The chain has TRBV7-9 and TRBJ2-1; 11 bases match TRBD2. The CDR3 is 14 amino acids. Germline trimming cut 7 bases from V and 3 bases from J; bases unmatched to any gene: 2. CDR1 SEHNR and CDR2 FQNEAQ come from the germline V gene (reference sequence). CDR3 sequence reads: CASNLAGGYNEQFF. The CDR3 nucleotides are TGTGCCAGCAACCTAGCGGGGGGCTACAATGAGCAGTTCTTC.

The rearrangement links TRBV4-2 to TRBJ2-7; D possibly uses TRBD1 or TRBD2 (5 bases each). Germline V CDR1 and CDR2: LGHNA, YNFKEQ. The CDR3 is made up of 15 amino acids. V lost 1 base and J lost 5, with 15 bases in between. CDR3 DNA sequence: TGTGCCAGCAGCCAAGCTGCCGGGACCCCTAACGAGCAGTACTTC. Protein product: CASSQAAGTPNEQYF.

This clonotype was detected only a few times. The CDR3 loop is CASSQDRGPLMNTEAFF. CDR3 bases: TGTGCCAGCAGCCAAGACAGGGGTCCTCTGATGAACACTGAAGCTTTCTTT. The rearrangement links TRBV14 to TRBJ1-1; TRBD1 is a possible D gene (6 bases). Trimming pared 0 bases from V and 0 bases from J, leaving 14 bases between. The CDR3 has 17 amino acids. Germline V CDR1 and CDR2: SGHDN, FVKESK.

This clonotype was recorded a few times. The chain combines TRBV19 with TRBJ1-3, with D unresolved. Trimming took 8 bases from V and 0 from J, leaving 14 bases between them. Germline CDR1 is LNHDA and CDR2 is SQIVND (reference sequence). The CDR3 length is 15 residues. The CDR3 DNA reads TGTGCCAGTTGGAGCTGGCTAAGCTCTGGAAACACCATATATTTT. Its translation is CASWSWLSSGNTIYF.

This clonotype occurred many times. The chain uses TRBV2 and TRBJ2-1; TRBD2 is a possible D gene (6 bases). Germline CDR1 and CDR2: SNHLY and FYNNEI. There are 15 residues in the CDR3. Between the trimmed V and J ends, which lost 2 bases and 3 bases, there was a span of 11 bases. CDR3 DNA sequence: TGTGCCAGCAGTGAATATCCGGGGGTCTACAATGAGCAGTTCTTC. This codes for CASSEYPGVYNEQFF.

This chain connects TRBV2 to TRBJ2-3; D unclear. The CDR3 sequence is 12 residues long. Germline loops: CDR1 SNHLY, CDR2 FYNNEI. The germline V and J ends were trimmed by 6 bases and 2 bases, with 6 bases remaining between them. This CDR3 reads CASREYTDTQYF. CDR3 nucleotides: TGTGCCAGCAGAGAATACACAGATACGCAGTATTTT. The full variable domain, with the rest looked up from reference TRBV2 and TRBJ2-3, is EPEVTQTPSHQVTQMGQEVILRCVPISNHLYFYWYRQILGQKVEFLVSFYNNEISEKSEIFDDQFSVERPDGSNFTLKIRSTKLEDSAMYFCASREYTDTQYFGPGTRLTVL.